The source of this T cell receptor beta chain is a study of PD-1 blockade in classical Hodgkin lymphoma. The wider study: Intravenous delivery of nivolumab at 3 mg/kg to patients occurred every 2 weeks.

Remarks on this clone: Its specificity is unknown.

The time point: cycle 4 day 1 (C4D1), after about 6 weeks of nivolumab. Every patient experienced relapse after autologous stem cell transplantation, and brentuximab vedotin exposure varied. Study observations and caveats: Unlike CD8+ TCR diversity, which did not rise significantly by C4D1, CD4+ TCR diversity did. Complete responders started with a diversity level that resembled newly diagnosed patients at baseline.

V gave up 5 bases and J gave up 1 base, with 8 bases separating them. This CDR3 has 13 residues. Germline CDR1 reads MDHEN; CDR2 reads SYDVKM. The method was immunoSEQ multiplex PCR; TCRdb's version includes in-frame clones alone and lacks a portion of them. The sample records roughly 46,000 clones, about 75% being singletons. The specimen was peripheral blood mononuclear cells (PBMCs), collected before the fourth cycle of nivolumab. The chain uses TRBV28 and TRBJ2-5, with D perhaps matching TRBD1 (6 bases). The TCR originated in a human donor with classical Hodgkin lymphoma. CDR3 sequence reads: CASSPDSQETQYF. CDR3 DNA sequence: TGTGCCAGCAGTCCGGACAGCCAAGAGACCCAGTACTTC.